The 22 T cell receptor beta chains below all came from one sample that was sequenced in a study of T-cell reconstitution after alpha-beta-depleted transplantation in children. Unique molecular identifiers were used to barcode this TCRbeta library. Each CDR3 protein gets one entry after TCRdb re-called the PCR reads with MiXCR. The sample includes nearly 350,000 distinct CDR3 sequences, about 17% of them seen just once. The material sequenced was PBMCs, mostly from graft donor cells, taken 360 days after TCRalphabeta/CD19-depleted stem cell transplant. All receptors come from a male patient between 2 and 9 years old who had a stem cell transplant for acute lymphoblastic leukemia, so the T cells may come from the graft donor.

This clonotype has just a few counts. The V call is TRBV27, the J call TRBJ2-5, with TRBD2 as a possible D gene (5 bases). Trimming left V 4 bases short and J 3 bases short, with 9 bases between. The CDR3 is made up of 13 amino acids. CDR1 and CDR2 from the germline V gene are MNHEY and SMNVEV (reference sequence). CDR3 region: CASSYSGEETQYF. CDR3 nucleotides: TGTGCCAGCAGTTATTCCGGGGAAGAGACCCAGTACTTC.

This clonotype showed up just a few times. The chain links TRBV10-3 to TRBJ2-6; a weak D match, TRBD2 (6 bases). This CDR3 is 14 amino acids long. CDR1 is ENHRY and CDR2 is SYGVKD in the germline V gene. V gave up 10 bases and J gave up 4 bases, with 14 bases separating them. The CDR3 reads CATEGRPGANVLTF. Written as DNA, the CDR3 is TGTGCCACGGAAGGGAGGCCGGGGGCCAACGTCCTGACTTTC.

This clonotype was counted only a few times. The chain has TRBV9 and TRBJ2-2, with 10 bases that match TRBD2. The germline V gene has CDR1 SGDLS and CDR2 YYNGEE. This CDR3 is 16 amino acids long. The V gene end was trimmed by 3 bases and the J gene end by 3 bases; junction bases not matched to a gene: 5. The CDR3 loop is CASSAGTSEYTGELFF. The DNA of the CDR3 is TGTGCCAGCAGCGCCGGGACTAGCGAATACACCGGGGAGCTGTTTTTT.

The chain recombines TRBV29-1 with TRBJ2-1, with 10 bases aligning to TRBD1. The trim removed 4 bases at V and 4 bases at J, leaving 1 base unmatched. The CDR3 extends over 13 amino acids. Germline CDR1 reads SQVTM; CDR2 reads ANQGSEA. CDR3 DNA: TGCAGCGTTGGGACAGGGGGGTACAATGAGCAGTTCTTC. The encoded protein is CSVGTGGYNEQFF.

This clonotype was counted many times. The chain uses TRBV15 and TRBJ1-1, with D hard to call. Germline assignment: CDR1 LNHNV and CDR2 YYDKDF (reference sequence). CDR3 length equals 12 residues. Trimming cost V 5 bases and J 1 base, with 5 bases left between them. CDR3 nucleotides: TGTGCCACCAGCGGGTCGAACACTGAAGCTTTCTTT. It yields the protein CATSGSNTEAFF.

V and J are TRBV4-1 and TRBJ2-7; the match to TRBD1 covers 10 bases. V was pared by 0 bases and J by 5 bases, with 4 bases of the junction left unmatched. Germline loops: CDR1 MGHRA, CDR2 YSYEKL. The CDR3 length is 15 residues. The CDR3 nucleotides read TGCGCCAGCAGCCAAGAATCGGGACAGGGGAACGAGCAGTACTTC. It specifies CASSQESGQGNEQYF.

The sample holds a few counts of this clonotype. The chain has TRBV7-2 and TRBJ2-2; the D gene could be TRBD1 or TRBD2 (5 bases each). This CDR3 spans 16 amino acids. V was pared by 4 bases and J by 3 bases, with 15 bases between. CDR1 is SGHTA and CDR2 is FQGNSA in the germline V gene. The CDR3 protein is CASSSLGRLYTGELFF. The CDR3 DNA reads as TGTGCCAGCAGCTCACTGGGACGGCTGTACACCGGGGAGCTGTTTTTT.

This clonotype was seen a few times. V is TRBV5-5 and J is TRBJ2-5, with D maybe TRBD2 (5 bases). CDR1 and CDR2 (germline): SGHKS, YYEKEE (reference sequence). The CDR3 runs to 13 residues. Trimming took off 2 bases at V and 5 bases at J, with 10 bases between the two ends. The CDR3 region has the DNA TGTGCCAGCAGCTTCTGGTCGGGGGAGACCCAGTACTTC. Translation: CASSFWSGETQYF.

The chain has TRBV5-5 and TRBJ2-2, with 10 bases that match TRBD1. Germline V gene sequence: CDR1 SGHKS, CDR2 YYEKEE (reference sequence). The CDR3 length is 15 residues. Germline trimming cut 5 bases from V and 2 bases from J; bases unmatched to any gene: 3. In nucleotides, the CDR3 is TGTGCCAGCAGTCGGACAGGGGGAAACACCGGGGAGCTGTTTTTT. It is translated as CASSRTGGNTGELFF. Based on the CDR3 plus reference TRBV5-5 and TRBJ2-2, the full variable domain is DAGVTQSPTHLIKTRGQQVTLRCSPISGHKSVSWYQQVLGQGPQFIFQYYEKEERGRGNFPDRFSARQFPNYSSELNVNALLLGDSALYLCASSRTGGNTGELFFGEGSRLTVL.

This clonotype was seen ten or more times. V is TRBV15 and J is TRBJ1-1; no reliable D call. Deletions cut 2 bases from V and 6 bases from J, with 13 bases between. CDR3 length: 14 amino acids. The germline CDR1 and CDR2 sequences are LNHNV and YYDKDF (reference sequence). CDR3 DNA: TGTGCCACCAGCAGAAGCGGTAGGGCACCTGAAGCTTTCTTT. This gives the protein CATSRSGRAPEAFF. Combining the CDR3 with reference TRBV15 and TRBJ1-1 gives the whole variable domain DAMVIQNPRYQVTQFGKPVTLSCSQTLNHNVMYWYQQKSSQAPKLLFHYYDKDFNNEADTPDNFQSRRPNTSFCFLDIRSPGLGDTAMYLCATSRSGRAPEAFFGQGTRLTVV.

The chain joins TRBV29-1 to TRBJ2-1; unclear D gene. CDR3 length: 17 residues. Germline lookup yields CDR1 SQVTM and CDR2 ANQGSEA. The V and J ends lost 7 bases and 9 bases respectively, with 31 bases between them. The CDR3 coding sequence is TGCAGCGCTTCAAATGGGGTTTGGTCAAGTACCCTCGCTGAGCAGTTCTTC. Protein sequence: CSASNGVWSSTLAEQFF.

This sequence joins TRBV7-3 and TRBJ2-1; the D is unclear. Trimming took off 0 bases at V and 0 bases at J, with 9 bases between the two ends. The CDR3 is 16 residues long. Germline V gene sequence: CDR1 SGHTA, CDR2 FQGTGA. CDR3 region: CASSLTVESSYNEQFF. The CDR3 nucleotides read TGTGCCAGCAGCTTAACAGTAGAGAGCTCCTACAATGAGCAGTTCTTC.

The chain is built from TRBV5-1 and TRBJ2-1; no clear D gene. Germline V gene sequence: CDR1 SGHRS, CDR2 YFSETQ. This CDR3 has 11 amino acids. With 7 bases removed from V and 9 bases from J, the gap between germline ends came to 11 bases. The CDR3 is CASETPGEQFF. The CDR3 DNA sequence: TGCGCCAGCGAAACCCCTGGTGAGCAGTTCTTC.

V gene TRBV12-3 or TRBV12-4 combines with J gene TRBJ2-5; 10 nucleotides line up with TRBD1. The CDR3 has 18 residues. V dropped 6 bases and J dropped 5; count of bases not matched to a gene: 18. CDR3 DNA: TGTGCCAGCAGCCAAATGTGGGGTGGGACAGGGGTCGGGGAGACCCAGTACTTC. Encoded protein: CASSQMWGGTGVGETQYF.

This clonotype was detected a few times. The chain couples TRBV4-2 to TRBJ2-1, with TRBD2 matching over 7 bases. Germline lookup yields CDR1 LGHNA and CDR2 YNFKEQ. V was clipped by 3 bases and J by 8 bases; unmatched bases: 1. The CDR3 totals 12 residues. The CDR3 DNA follows: TGTGCCAGCAGCCAGAGCGGGGATGAGCAGTTCTTC. This gives the protein CASSQSGDEQFF.

The chain employs TRBV4-3 and TRBJ2-7; unclear D gene. The CDR3 is 14 amino acids. CDR1 and CDR2 (germline): LGHNA, YSLEER. V dropped 1 base and J dropped 3 bases, with 10 bases sitting between them. The CDR3 nucleotides read TGCGCCAGCAGCCAAGGTTTGTGGAGCTACGAGCAGTACTTC. Translation: CASSQGLWSYEQYF.

This chain connects TRBV6-5 to TRBJ2-5; the D gene is possibly TRBD1 (6 bases). Germline V lookup: CDR1 MNHEY, CDR2 SVGAGI. Trimming left V 0 bases short and J 2 bases short, with 7 bases between. The CDR3 length is 14 residues. The CDR3 DNA sequence: TGTGCCAGCAGTTACTCGGGGGCGCAAGAGACCCAGTACTTC. It codes for CASSYSGAQETQYF.

In its sample, this clonotype was seen a few times. The chain has TRBV27 and TRBJ2-1, with D perhaps matching TRBD1 or TRBD2 (5 bases each). Germline V gene data show CDR1 as MNHEY and CDR2 as SMNVEV (reference sequence). CDR3 length equals 18 residues. Trimming removed 3 bases from V and 5 bases from J, with 23 bases in between. CDR3 region: CASSLRIWGTQADNEQFF. CDR3 sequence (DNA): TGTGCCAGCAGTTTGAGGATCTGGGGGACCCAAGCGGACAATGAGCAGTTCTTC.

The table lists this clonotype with many counts. The chain couples TRBV12-3 or TRBV12-4 to TRBJ2-7; the D is unclear. Trimming left V 6 bases short and J 4 bases short, with 10 bases between. The CDR3 is made up of 12 amino acids. Written as DNA, the CDR3 is TGTGCCAGCAGCCTATCATTTTACGAGCAGTACTTC. It is translated as CASSLSFYEQYF.

This clonotype was detected ten times or more. The rearrangement links TRBV10-3 to TRBJ2-7, with 14 bases lining up with TRBD2. V dropped 8 bases and J dropped 7; count of bases not matched to a gene: 10. Germline V gene sequence: CDR1 ENHRY, CDR2 SYGVKD. The CDR3 sequence is 15 residues long. CDR3 sequence reads: CAIATRGLAGGEQYF. The CDR3 region has the DNA TGTGCCATCGCAACCAGAGGACTAGCGGGAGGAGAGCAGTACTTC.

The V and J genes are TRBV20-1 and TRBJ2-7, with D perhaps TRBD1 (6 bases). Germline V gives CDR1 DFQATT, CDR2 SNEGSKA (reference sequence). This CDR3 spans 13 amino acids. Trimming shortened V by 2 bases and J by 0 bases, and 8 bases separated the two germline ends. The CDR3 region has the DNA TGCAGTGCTAGAAGGGGGAGCTCCTACGAGCAGTACTTC. Residues: CSARRGSSYEQYF.

This clonotype was counted ten times or more. In DNA form, the CDR3 reads TGTGCCAGCAGCGCTGGACTAGGGAGGTACAATGAGCAGTTCTTC. This encodes CASSAGLGRYNEQFF. The chain joins TRBV9 to TRBJ2-1; 7 nucleotides agree with TRBD2. CDR3 length equals 15 residues. The V gene's germline CDR1 is SGDLS and CDR2 YYNGEE. V was pared by 3 bases and J by 4 bases, with 7 bases of the junction left unmatched.